This T cell receptor beta chain was captured in a study of naive and memory T cell subsets. Study-wide results and limits: Especially in CD8 cells, naive repertoires contained a few larger clonotypes, possibly CD45RA-re-expressing memory cells. From naive to CM, EM and EMRA, diversity decreased and Gini increased. Over 85% of naive TCR sequences appeared only once, unlike memory subsets.

Both TRBC1 and TRBC2 were covered by a beta constant-region primer of two equimolar oligonucleotides. The ligated cDNA underwent four PCR rounds using SP2 and nested alpha and beta constant-region primers. An oligonucleotide with the SP2 primer and a 12-nucleotide UMI was ligated to the cDNA 3' end. TCRdb re-derived calls from the UMI-ligation and nested PCR reads in MiXCR, one entry per CDR3 protein. Among more than 95,000 distinct CDR3 sequences, about 14% were seen once, and the ten largest hold approximately 3%. There are a few counts of this clonotype. What it recognizes is unknown. Separate alpha and beta amplification began at the second PCR step. This CDR3 spans 13 amino acids. The germline gives CDR1 MNHEY, CDR2 SVGEGT. V lost 8 bases, J lost 0 bases, and 8 bases lay in between.

The clonotype originates from a human donor in good health. The V gene is TRBV6-2 or TRBV6-3, the J gene TRBJ2-1; no reliable D call. Sequencing input: naive CD8+ T cells from blood. Written as DNA, the CDR3 is TGTGCCAGCCGAGAGCGCTCCTACAATGAGCAGTTCTTC. This encodes CASRERSYNEQFF.